Listed here are 26 T cell receptor beta chains from one sample, sequenced in a study of blood T cells in healthy people across ages. Through a sample-barcoded 5' primer and a J-beta primer mix, a second PCR was run for roughly 6 to 12 cycles. TCRdb re-called the 5' RACE reads with MiXCR, one entry per CDR3 protein. The sample holds about 780,000 distinct CDR3 sequences, less than 60% seen once. The specimen sequenced was blood. The receptor source for this set is a man older than 75 in good health.

This clonotype was detected only a few times. The chain joins TRBV20-1 to TRBJ2-1, with D perhaps TRBD2 (6 bases). Germline V lookup: CDR1 DFQATT, CDR2 SNEGSKA (reference sequence). There are 15 residues in the CDR3. The ends were cut back, 3 bases at V and 0 bases at J, with 12 bases in the middle. The CDR3 DNA sequence: TGCAGTGCTAGGGACCCTAGCGCCTCCTACAATGAGCAGTTCTTC. Protein product: CSARDPSASYNEQFF.

The chain joins TRBV6-5 to TRBJ2-4, with 12 bases fitting TRBD2. The J call is in doubt because the DNA end fits TRBJ2-5 better. This CDR3 region has 16 residues. The germline V gene encodes CDR1 MNHEY and CDR2 SVGAGI. The CDR3 region has the DNA TGTGCCAGCAGTCGTTCGACTAGCGGGAGCCGAGAGACCCAGTACTTC. It is translated as CASSRSTSGSRETQYF.

V and J are TRBV18 and TRBJ1-2; no clear D. Germline V gives CDR1 KGHSH, CDR2 LQKENI. This CDR3 spans 14 amino acids. Trimming shortened V by 3 bases and J by 4 bases, and 12 bases separated the two germline ends. CDR3 in amino acids: CASSPGEPSYGYTF. The CDR3 bases are TGTGCCAGCTCACCCGGGGAACCTAGCTATGGCTACACCTTC. Full variable domain (rest looked up from reference TRBV18 and TRBJ1-2): NAGVMQNPRHLVRRRGQEARLRCSPMKGHSHVYWYRQLPEEGLKFMVYLQKENIIDESGMPKERFSAEFPKEGPSILRIQQVVRGDSAAYFCASSPGEPSYGYTFGSGTRLTVV.

This rearrangement joins TRBV20-1 to TRBJ2-3; TRBD2 agrees at 9 bases. The V and J ends lost 3 bases and 2 bases, in that order; junction bases with no gene match: 9. Germline V gives CDR1 DFQATT, CDR2 SNEGSKA (reference sequence). CDR3 length equals 16 residues. The CDR3 DNA reads TGCAGTGCTAGGTTCTCAGCGGGAGGCACCACAGATACGCAGTATTTT. This codes for CSARFSAGGTTDTQYF.

This chain joins TRBV7-2 and TRBJ1-6, with D perhaps TRBD1 (6 bases). V dropped 0 bases and J dropped 10 bases, with 13 bases sitting between them. The CDR3 spans 15 residues. From germline, CDR1 is SGHTA and CDR2 FQGNSA. This CDR3 reads CASSLAPQGGSPLHF. The DNA for the CDR3 is TGTGCCAGCAGCTTAGCTCCACAGGGTGGGTCACCCCTCCACTTT.

The chain is built from TRBV13 and TRBJ2-5; TRBD1 is a possible D gene (5 bases). Germline CDR1 and CDR2: PRHDT and FYEKMQ (reference sequence). CDR3 size: 15 residues. The V gene lost 3 bases and the J gene lost 5 bases, with 16 bases spanning the gap. DNA for the CDR3: TGTGCCAGCAGCTTTACTCAGGGTTTAGGGGAGACCCAGTACTTC. Translated: CASSFTQGLGETQYF.

This chain joins TRBV6-5 and TRBJ2-7; a weak D match, TRBD2 (5 bases). CDR1 and CDR2 (germline): MNHEY, SVGAGI. The CDR3 has 16 amino acids. Trimming shortened V by 5 bases and J by 10 bases, and 27 bases separated the two germline ends. The CDR3 region is CASSNGHGNQERAQYF. DNA for the CDR3: TGTGCCAGCAGTAACGGGCATGGAAACCAAGAGAGGGCCCAGTACTTC.

This clonotype was detected a few times. This rearrangement joins TRBV5-1 to TRBJ2-1, with 8 bases fitting TRBD2. Germline values: CDR1 SGHRS, CDR2 YFSETQ. Losses at the gene ends were 4 bases for V and 8 bases for J; bases not matched to a gene: 8. The CDR3 totals 14 residues. The CDR3 loop is CASSRAGTSDEQFF. CDR3 in DNA: TGCGCCAGCAGCCGAGCCGGGACTAGTGATGAGCAGTTCTTC.

This clonotype was seen only a few times. The chain uses TRBV24-1 and TRBJ1-1; no definite D call. The CDR3 sequence is 11 residues long. Germline-derived CDR1 and CDR2 are KGHDR and SFDVKD. The V end lost 7 bases, the J end lost 0 bases, and 2 bases lay between the germline ends. CDR3 DNA sequence: TGTGCCACCAGCTTGAACACTGAAGCTTTCTTT. It specifies CATSLNTEAFF.

On this clonotype: The junction does not match germline at one end; this may be a read error. DNA for the CDR3: TGTGCCAGCGGTTTGGGGGACAGGGGTTTCCCAAGCACAGGTACGCAGTATTTT. Its protein is CASGLGDRGFPSTGTQYF. The chain joins TRBV6-5 to TRBJ2-3; 10 bases fit TRBD1. CDR1 and CDR2 from the germline V gene are MNHEY and SVGAGI. The CDR3 loop spans 18 amino acids.

The chain carries TRBV7-9 and TRBJ2-3, with 7 bases matching TRBD1. CDR1 and CDR2 from the germline V gene are SEHNR and FQNEAQ (reference sequence). Germline trimming cut 5 bases from V and 4 bases from J; bases unmatched to any gene: 18. The CDR3 covers 18 residues. The CDR3 sequence is CASSRARGETGHADTQYF. The CDR3 DNA reads TGTGCCAGCAGCCGGGCGAGAGGCGAGACAGGGCACGCAGATACGCAGTATTTT.

The CDR3 loop is CASTDRRGYEQYF. In DNA form, the CDR3 reads TGTGCCAGCACTGACCGGCGCGGGTACGAGCAGTACTTC. This rearrangement joins TRBV2 to TRBJ2-7; weak D call: TRBD2 (5 bases). This CDR3 spans 13 amino acids. The germline CDR1 and CDR2 sequences are SNHLY and FYNNEI. V gave up 7 bases and J gave up 4 bases, with 14 bases separating them.

This clonotype was counted many times. The chain is built from TRBV5-1 and TRBJ1-1, with a tentative D call TRBD1 (6 bases). The germline gives CDR1 SGHRS, CDR2 YFSETQ. Trimming pared 0 bases from V and 4 bases from J, leaving 16 bases between. CDR3 length: 16 amino acids. CDR3 DNA: TGCGCCAGCAGCTTGGAGACAGGCCAACGAGTCACTGAAGCTTTCTTT. It codes for CASSLETGQRVTEAFF.

The J gene is TRBJ1-4, the V gene TRBV20-1; D not resolved. V was clipped by 6 bases and J by 3 bases, with 14 bases between them. There are 14 residues in the CDR3. Germline CDR1 reads DFQATT; CDR2 reads SNEGSKA (reference sequence). The CDR3 loop reads CSAPPGQSNEKLFF. CDR3 nucleotide sequence: TGCAGTGCACCGCCTGGCCAGTCTAATGAAAAACTGTTTTTT.

This clonotype was detected a few times. CDR3 protein: CARLKGHSFQETQYF. DNA for the CDR3: TGTGCCAGATTAAAGGGACACTCGTTCCAAGAGACCCAGTACTTC. The chain links TRBV6-5 to TRBJ2-5; D is possibly TRBD1 (6 bases). Germline V gives CDR1 MNHEY, CDR2 SVGAGI. This CDR3 contains 15 residues. V shed 9 bases and J shed 1 base, with 18 bases lying between them.

This clonotype appeared once. This chain links TRBV5-1 with TRBJ2-5; 7 bases match TRBD1. Germline V CDR1 and CDR2: SGHRS, YFSETQ. Trimming cost V 0 bases and J 5 bases; bases outside gene matches: 7. This CDR3 region has 15 residues. The CDR3 is CASSLALGGMETQYF. The CDR3 DNA reads as TGCGCCAGCAGCTTGGCCCTAGGGGGCATGGAGACCCAGTACTTC. Full variable domain (remainder filled in from reference TRBV5-1 and TRBJ2-5): KAGVTQTPRYLIKTRGQQVTLSCSPISGHRSVSWYQQTPGQGLQFLFEYFSETQRNKGNFPGRFSGRQFSNSRSEMNVSTLELGDSALYLCASSLALGGMETQYFGPGTRLLVL.

The chain is built from TRBV14 and TRBJ2-7; 9 bases agree with TRBD1. V shed 4 bases and J 7 bases; nucleotides not matched to a gene: 8. Germline assignment: CDR1 SGHDN and CDR2 FVKESK. CDR3 length: 14 residues. The CDR3 nucleotides read TGTGCCAGCAGCCGGGGGACAGGGATTGAAGAGCAGTACTTC. Translating it yields CASSRGTGIEEQYF.

The rearrangement links TRBV21-1 to TRBJ2-1; TRBD2, the table's D call, was not compared with the DNA. TRBV21-1 is reported as a pseudogene. This CDR3 comprises 15 residues. The CDR3 spells CASTDAGRASNEQFF. The DNA for the CDR3 is TGTGCCAGCACCGACGCGGGCAGGGCGTCCAATGAGCAGTTCTTC.

V is TRBV7-2 and J is TRBJ2-2; D is uncertain. Trimming removed 0 bases from V and 0 bases from J, with 11 bases in between. The CDR3 sequence is 17 residues long. Per germline, CDR1 SGHTA and CDR2 FQGNSA. The CDR3 reads CASSLASARANTGELFF. The CDR3 bases are TGTGCCAGCAGCTTAGCGTCAGCGAGAGCGAACACCGGGGAGCTGTTTTTT.

This chain links TRBV20-1 with TRBJ1-1, with TRBD1 as a possible D gene (6 bases). From germline, CDR1 is DFQATT and CDR2 SNEGSKA (reference sequence). The CDR3 extends over 16 amino acids. V was pared by 1 base and J by 1 base, with 16 bases between. CDR3 sequence reads: CSARGYPRGPNTEAFF. The CDR3 bases are TGCAGTGCTAGAGGATACCCCAGGGGACCGAACACTGAAGCTTTCTTT.

The chain recombines TRBV7-2 with TRBJ1-4, with a tentative D call TRBD1 (5 bases). With 7 bases removed from V and 11 bases from J, the gap between germline ends came to 23 bases. CDR3 length equals 15 residues. The V gene's germline CDR1 is SGHTA and CDR2 FQGNSA. CDR3 region: CASTDNTGRYAKLFF. In DNA, the CDR3 is TGTGCCAGCACCGACAACACAGGTCGTTACGCGAAACTGTTTTTT. The entire variable domain, with the rest obtained from reference TRBV7-2 and TRBJ1-4, is as follows: GAGVSQSPSNKVTEKGKDVELRCDPISGHTALYWYRQSLGQGLEFLIYFQGNSAPDKSGLPSDRFSAERTGGSVSTLTIQRTQQEDSAVYLCASTDNTGRYAKLFFGSGTQLSVL.

The chain is built from TRBV29-1 and TRBJ2-7; tentative D call: TRBD1 (6 bases). CDR3 length equals 12 residues. Trimming took 3 bases from V and 3 from J, leaving 9 bases between them. CDR1 is SQVTM and CDR2 is ANQGSEA in the germline V gene. CDR3 bases: TGCAGCGTTGAGAAACAGGGCTACGAGCAGTACTTC. Translating gives CSVEKQGYEQYF.

This clonotype showed up just a few times. V usage is TRBV4-2 and J usage is TRBJ2-1; 10 bases map to TRBD2. Unmatched junction bases numbered 7, after V lost 0 bases and J lost 5 bases. Germline V gives CDR1 LGHNA, CDR2 YNFKEQ. This CDR3 is 17 amino acids long. The CDR3 DNA reads TGTGCCAGCAGCCAAGATAGGGGACTAGCGACAGACAATGAGCAGTTCTTC. It codes for CASSQDRGLATDNEQFF.

This clonotype was counted a few times. The J gene is TRBJ2-3, the V gene TRBV12-3 or TRBV12-4, with 12 nucleotides matching TRBD2. Losses at the gene ends were 5 bases for V and 7 bases for J; bases not matched to a gene: 16. The CDR3 is 18 amino acids. The chain's CDR3 is CASSPSTGLAGPPHTQYF. The DNA for the CDR3 is TGTGCCAGCAGTCCAAGTACGGGACTAGCGGGTCCCCCCCATACGCAGTATTTT.

The genes are TRBV12-3 or TRBV12-4 and TRBJ1-1; no firm D call. The ends were cut back, 7 bases at V and 3 bases at J, with 6 bases in the middle. This CDR3 is 11 amino acids long. The CDR3 sequence: CASKEDTEAFF. The CDR3 DNA follows: TGTGCCAGCAAGGAGGACACTGAAGCTTTCTTT.

The gene calls are TRBV6-2 or TRBV6-3 and TRBJ2-5, with 8 positions matching TRBD2. With V trimmed by 6 bases and J by 11 bases, 14 bases remained unmatched. Germline values: CDR1 MNHEY, CDR2 SVGEGT. The CDR3 runs to 14 residues. CDR3 sequence: CASSLGLAANEQYF. The DNA for the CDR3 is TGTGCCAGCAGCCTAGGACTAGCCGCCAATGAGCAGTACTTC.